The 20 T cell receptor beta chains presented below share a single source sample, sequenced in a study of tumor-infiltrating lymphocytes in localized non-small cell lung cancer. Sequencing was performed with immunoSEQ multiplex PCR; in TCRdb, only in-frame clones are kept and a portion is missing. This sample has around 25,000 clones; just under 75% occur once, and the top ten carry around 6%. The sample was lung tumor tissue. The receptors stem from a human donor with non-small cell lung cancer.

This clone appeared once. The CDR3 bases are TGTGCCAGCAGCTTATCTAGCGGGAGCACCTACGAGCAGTACTTC. Its protein is CASSLSSGSTYEQYF. V and J are TRBV7-6 and TRBJ2-7; 10 nucleotides match TRBD2. After removal of 2 bases from V and 2 bases from J, the junction contained 3 bases not matched to a gene. Germline V gene data show CDR1 as SGHVS and CDR2 as FNYEAQ. The CDR3 contains 15 residues. Looking up the rest from reference TRBV7-6 and TRBJ2-7 gives the full variable domain: GAGVSQSPRYKVTKRGQDVALRCDPISGHVSLYWYRQALGQGPEFLTYFNYEAQQDKSGLPNDRFSAERPEGSISTLTIQRTEQRDSAMYRCASSLSSGSTYEQYFGPGTRLTVT.

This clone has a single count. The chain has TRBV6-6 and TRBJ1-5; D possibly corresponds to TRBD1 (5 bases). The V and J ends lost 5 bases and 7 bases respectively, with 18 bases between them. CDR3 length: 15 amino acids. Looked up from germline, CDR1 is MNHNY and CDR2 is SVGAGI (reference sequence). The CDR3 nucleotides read TGTGCCAGCAGTCCCGACGGGACTACCCGCCAGCCCCAGCATTTT. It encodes CASSPDGTTRQPQHF.

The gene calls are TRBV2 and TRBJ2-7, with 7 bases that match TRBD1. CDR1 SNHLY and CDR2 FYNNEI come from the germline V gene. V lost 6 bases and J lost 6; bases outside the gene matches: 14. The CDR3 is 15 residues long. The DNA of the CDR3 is TGTGCCAGCAGGGCCACCGGGACAGTTTTTAGCGAGCAGTACTTC. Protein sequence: CASRATGTVFSEQYF.

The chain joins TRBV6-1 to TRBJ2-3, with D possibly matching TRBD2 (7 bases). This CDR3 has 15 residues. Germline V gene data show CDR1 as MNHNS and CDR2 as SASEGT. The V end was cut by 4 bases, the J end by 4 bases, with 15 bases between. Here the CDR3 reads CASSVGGSGADTQYF. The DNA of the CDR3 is TGTGCCAGCAGTGTGGGGGGGTCAGGGGCAGATACGCAGTATTTT.

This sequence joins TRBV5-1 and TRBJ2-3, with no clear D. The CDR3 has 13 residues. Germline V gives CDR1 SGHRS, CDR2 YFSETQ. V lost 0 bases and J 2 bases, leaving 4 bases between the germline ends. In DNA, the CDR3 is TGCGCCAGCAGCTTGGACTTCACAGATACGCAGTATTTT. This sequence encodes CASSLDFTDTQYF.

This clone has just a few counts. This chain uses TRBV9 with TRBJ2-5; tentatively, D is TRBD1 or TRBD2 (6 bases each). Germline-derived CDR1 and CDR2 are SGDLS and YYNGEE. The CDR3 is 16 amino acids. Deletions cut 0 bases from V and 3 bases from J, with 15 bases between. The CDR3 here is CASSVDTGAREETQYF. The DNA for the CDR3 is TGTGCCAGCAGCGTAGATACGGGGGCGAGGGAAGAGACCCAGTACTTC.

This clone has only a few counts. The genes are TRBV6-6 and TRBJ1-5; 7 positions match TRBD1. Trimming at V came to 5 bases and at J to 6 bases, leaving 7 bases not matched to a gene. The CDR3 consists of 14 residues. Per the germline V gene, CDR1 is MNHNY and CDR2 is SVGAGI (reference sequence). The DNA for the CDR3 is TGTGCCAGCAGTATTAAACAGGGGCCTCAGCCCCAGCATTTT. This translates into CASSIKQGPQPQHF.

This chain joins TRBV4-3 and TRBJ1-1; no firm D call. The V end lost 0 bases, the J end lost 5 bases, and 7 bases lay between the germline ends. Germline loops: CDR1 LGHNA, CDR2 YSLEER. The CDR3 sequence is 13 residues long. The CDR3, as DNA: TGCGCCAGCAGCCAAGAAAGGGCAACTGAAGCTTTCTTT. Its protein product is CASSQERATEAFF.

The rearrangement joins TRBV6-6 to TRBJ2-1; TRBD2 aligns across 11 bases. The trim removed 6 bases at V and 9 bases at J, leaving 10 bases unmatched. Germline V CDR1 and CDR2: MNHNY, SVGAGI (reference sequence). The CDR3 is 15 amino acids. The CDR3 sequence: CASSLSGGATFEQFF. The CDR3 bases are TGTGCCAGCAGCCTTAGCGGGGGGGCGACGTTTGAGCAGTTCTTC.

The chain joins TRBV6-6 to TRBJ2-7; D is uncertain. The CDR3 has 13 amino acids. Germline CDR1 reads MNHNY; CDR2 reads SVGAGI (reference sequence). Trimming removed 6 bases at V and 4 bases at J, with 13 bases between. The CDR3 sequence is CASSNPGLYEQYF. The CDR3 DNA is TGTGCCAGCAGCAACCCGGGTCTTTACGAGCAGTACTTC.

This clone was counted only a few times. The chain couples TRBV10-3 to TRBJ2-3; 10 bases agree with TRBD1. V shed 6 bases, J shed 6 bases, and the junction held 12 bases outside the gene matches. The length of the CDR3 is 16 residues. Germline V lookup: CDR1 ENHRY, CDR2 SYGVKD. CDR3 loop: CAIRTPRQGASDTQYF. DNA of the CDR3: TGTGCCATCAGGACCCCCCGACAGGGGGCTTCCGATACGCAGTATTTT.

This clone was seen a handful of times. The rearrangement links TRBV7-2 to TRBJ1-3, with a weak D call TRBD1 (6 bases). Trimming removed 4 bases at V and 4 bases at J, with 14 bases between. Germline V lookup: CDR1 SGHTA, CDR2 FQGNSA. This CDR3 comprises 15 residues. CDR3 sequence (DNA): TGTGCCAGCAGCTCTTCGGGGGCAGGAGGAAACACCATATATTTT. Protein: CASSSSGAGGNTIYF.

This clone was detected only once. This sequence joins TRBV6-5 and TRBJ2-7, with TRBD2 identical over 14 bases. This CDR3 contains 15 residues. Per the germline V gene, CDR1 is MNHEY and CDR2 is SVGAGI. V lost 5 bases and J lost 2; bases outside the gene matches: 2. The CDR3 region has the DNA TGTGCCAGCAGTAAGGGACTAGCGGGGGCCTACGAGCAGTACTTC. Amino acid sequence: CASSKGLAGAYEQYF.

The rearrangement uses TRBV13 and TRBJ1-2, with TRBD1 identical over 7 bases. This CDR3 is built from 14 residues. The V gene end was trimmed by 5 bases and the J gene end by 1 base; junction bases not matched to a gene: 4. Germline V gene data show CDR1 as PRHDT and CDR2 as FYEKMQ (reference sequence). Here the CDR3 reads CASSPDRFNYGYTF. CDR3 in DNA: TGTGCCAGCAGCCCGGACAGGTTTAACTATGGCTACACCTTC.

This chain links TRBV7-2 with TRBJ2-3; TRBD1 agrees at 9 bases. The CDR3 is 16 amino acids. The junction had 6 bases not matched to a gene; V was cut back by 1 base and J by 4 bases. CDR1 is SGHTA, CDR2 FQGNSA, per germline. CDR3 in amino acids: CASSLGGTGRADTQYF. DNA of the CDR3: TGTGCCAGCAGCTTAGGTGGGACAGGGAGGGCAGATACGCAGTATTTT.

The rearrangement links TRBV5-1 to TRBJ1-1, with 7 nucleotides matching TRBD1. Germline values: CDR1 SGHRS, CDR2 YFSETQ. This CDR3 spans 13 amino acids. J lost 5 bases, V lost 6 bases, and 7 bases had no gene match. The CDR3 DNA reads TGCGCCAGCACCAGGGGGGAGAAAACTGAAGCTTTCTTT. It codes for CASTRGEKTEAFF. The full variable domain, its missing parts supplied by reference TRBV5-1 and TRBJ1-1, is KAGVTQTPRYLIKTRGQQVTLSCSPISGHRSVSWYQQTPGQGLQFLFEYFSETQRNKGNFPGRFSGRQFSNSRSEMNVSTLELGDSALYLCASTRGEKTEAFFGQGTRLTVV.

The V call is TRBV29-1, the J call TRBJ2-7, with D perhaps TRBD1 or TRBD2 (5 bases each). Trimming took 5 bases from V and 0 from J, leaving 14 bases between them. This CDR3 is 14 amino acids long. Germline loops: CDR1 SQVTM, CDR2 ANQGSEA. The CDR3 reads CSVLRDPSSYEQYF. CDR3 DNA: TGCAGCGTTCTCCGGGACCCAAGCTCCTACGAGCAGTACTTC.

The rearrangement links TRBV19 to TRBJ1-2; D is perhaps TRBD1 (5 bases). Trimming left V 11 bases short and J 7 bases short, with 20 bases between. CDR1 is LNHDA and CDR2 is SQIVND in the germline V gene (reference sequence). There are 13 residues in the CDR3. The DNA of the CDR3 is TGTGCCTCTCATCGTCCGGGGGAGTTTGGCTACACCTTC. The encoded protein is CASHRPGEFGYTF.

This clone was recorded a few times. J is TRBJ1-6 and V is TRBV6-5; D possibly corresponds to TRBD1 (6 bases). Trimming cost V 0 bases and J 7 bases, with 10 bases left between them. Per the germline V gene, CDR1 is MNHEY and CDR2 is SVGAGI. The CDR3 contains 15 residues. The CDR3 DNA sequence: TGTGCCAGCAGTTACTCGGTACAGGGAAATTCACCCCTCCACTTT. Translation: CASSYSVQGNSPLHF.

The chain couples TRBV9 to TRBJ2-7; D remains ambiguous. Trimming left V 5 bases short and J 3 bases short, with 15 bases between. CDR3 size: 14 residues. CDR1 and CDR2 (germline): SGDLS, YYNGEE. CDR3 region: CASSPSGTDYEQYF. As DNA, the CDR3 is TGTGCCAGCAGTCCATCAGGTACCGACTACGAGCAGTACTTC.